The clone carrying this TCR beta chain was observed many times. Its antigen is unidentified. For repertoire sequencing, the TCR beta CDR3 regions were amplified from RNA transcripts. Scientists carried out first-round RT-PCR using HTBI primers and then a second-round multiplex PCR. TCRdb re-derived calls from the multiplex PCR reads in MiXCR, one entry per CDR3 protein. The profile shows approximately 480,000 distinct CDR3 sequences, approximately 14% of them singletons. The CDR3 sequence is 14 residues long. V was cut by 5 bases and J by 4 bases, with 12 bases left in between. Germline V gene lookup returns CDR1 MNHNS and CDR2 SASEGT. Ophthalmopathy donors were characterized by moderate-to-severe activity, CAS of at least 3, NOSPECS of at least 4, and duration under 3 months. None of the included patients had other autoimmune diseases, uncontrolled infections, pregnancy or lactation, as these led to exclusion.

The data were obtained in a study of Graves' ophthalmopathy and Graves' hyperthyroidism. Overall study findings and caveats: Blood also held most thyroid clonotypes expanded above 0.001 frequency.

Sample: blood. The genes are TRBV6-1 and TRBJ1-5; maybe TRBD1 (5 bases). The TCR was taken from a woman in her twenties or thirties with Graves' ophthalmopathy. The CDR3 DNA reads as TGTGCCAGCAGTATAGACAGCGTAAATCAGCCCCAGCATTTT. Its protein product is CASSIDSVNQPQHF.